This T cell receptor (beta chain) was identified in a study of shared clonotypes between healthy human individuals. Measured with immunoSEQ multiplex PCR; TCRdb has only the in-frame clones, and not every one. The table shows roughly 500,000 clones, with 70% to 80% occurring only once. Germline V gene data show CDR1 as GTSNPN and CDR2 as SVGIG (reference sequence). V trimming: 3 bases; J trimming: 5 bases; junction bases outside the gene matches: 6. The CDR3 runs 13 residues. Caucasian adults living in Nashville, Tennessee, provided all samples. The rearrangement uses TRBV30 and TRBJ2-5; 7 nucleotides match TRBD1. Input material: PBMCs. This clonotype was sampled from a woman in her forties in good health. Some clones in this sample may be carry-over from other donors' samples. This CDR3 reads CAWRGQPAETQYF. In DNA, the CDR3 is TGTGCCTGGAGGGGACAGCCGGCGGAGACCCAGTACTTC.